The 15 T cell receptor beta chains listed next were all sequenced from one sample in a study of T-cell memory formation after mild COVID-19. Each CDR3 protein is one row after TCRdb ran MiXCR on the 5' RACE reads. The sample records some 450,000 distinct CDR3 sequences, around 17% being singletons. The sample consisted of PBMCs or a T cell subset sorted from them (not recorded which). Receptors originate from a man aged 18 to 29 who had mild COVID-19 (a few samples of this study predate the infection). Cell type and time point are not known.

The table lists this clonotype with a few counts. CDR3 in DNA: TGTGCCTGGAGTGTACAAGGGTACGAGCAGTACTTC. Amino acids: CAWSVQGYEQYF. The gene calls are TRBV30 and TRBJ2-7; D gene ambiguous. This CDR3 is 12 amino acids long. The ends were cut back, 0 bases at V and 4 bases at J, with 7 bases in the middle. Germline lookup yields CDR1 GTSNPN and CDR2 SVGIG (reference sequence).

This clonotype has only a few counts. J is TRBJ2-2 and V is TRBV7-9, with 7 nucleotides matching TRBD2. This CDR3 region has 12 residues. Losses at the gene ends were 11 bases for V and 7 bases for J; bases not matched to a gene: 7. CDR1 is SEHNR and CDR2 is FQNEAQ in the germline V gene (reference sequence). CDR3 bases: TGTGCCCCGGCCGGGGGGAGCGGGGAGCTGTTTTTT. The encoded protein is CAPAGGSGELFF.

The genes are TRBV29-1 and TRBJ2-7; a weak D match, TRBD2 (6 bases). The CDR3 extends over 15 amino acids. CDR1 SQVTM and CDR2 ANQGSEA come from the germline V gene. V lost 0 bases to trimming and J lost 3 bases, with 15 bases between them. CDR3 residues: CSVEDPAGLLYEQYF. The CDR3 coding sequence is TGCAGCGTTGAAGATCCAGCGGGCCTCCTCTACGAGCAGTACTTC.

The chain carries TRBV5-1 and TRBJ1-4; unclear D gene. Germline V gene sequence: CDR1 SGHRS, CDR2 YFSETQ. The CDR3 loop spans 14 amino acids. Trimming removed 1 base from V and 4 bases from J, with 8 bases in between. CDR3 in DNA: TGCGCCAGCAGCTTGCAGAGGAATAATGAAAAACTGTTTTTT. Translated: CASSLQRNNEKLFF.

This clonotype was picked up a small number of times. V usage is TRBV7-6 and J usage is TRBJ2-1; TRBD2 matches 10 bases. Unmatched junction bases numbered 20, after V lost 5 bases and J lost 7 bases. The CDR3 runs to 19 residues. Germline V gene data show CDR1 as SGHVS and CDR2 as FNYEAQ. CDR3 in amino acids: CASSKRARLAGARTNEQFF. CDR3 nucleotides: TGTGCCAGCAGCAAGAGGGCTCGTCTAGCGGGGGCCCGGACTAATGAGCAGTTCTTC.

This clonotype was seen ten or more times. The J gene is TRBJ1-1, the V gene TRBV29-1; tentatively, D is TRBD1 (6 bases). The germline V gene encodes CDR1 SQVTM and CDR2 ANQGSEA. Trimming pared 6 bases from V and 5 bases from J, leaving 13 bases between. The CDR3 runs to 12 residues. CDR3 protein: CSVSTGLTEAFF. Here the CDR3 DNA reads TGCAGCGTGAGTACAGGGTTGACTGAAGCTTTCTTT.

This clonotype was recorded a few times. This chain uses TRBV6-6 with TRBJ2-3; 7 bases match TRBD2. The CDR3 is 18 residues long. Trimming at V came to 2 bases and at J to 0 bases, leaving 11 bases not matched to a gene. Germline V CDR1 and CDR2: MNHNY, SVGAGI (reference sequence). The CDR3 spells CASSYGASGVPSTDTQYF. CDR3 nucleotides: TGTGCCAGCAGTTACGGGGCTAGCGGAGTCCCTAGCACAGATACGCAGTATTTT.

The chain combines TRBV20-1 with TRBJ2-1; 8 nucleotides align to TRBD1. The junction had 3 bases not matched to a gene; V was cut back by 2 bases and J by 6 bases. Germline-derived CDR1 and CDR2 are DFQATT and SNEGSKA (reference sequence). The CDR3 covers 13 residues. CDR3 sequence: CSARRTGSNEQFF. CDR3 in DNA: TGCAGTGCTAGACGGACAGGGAGCAATGAGCAGTTCTTC.

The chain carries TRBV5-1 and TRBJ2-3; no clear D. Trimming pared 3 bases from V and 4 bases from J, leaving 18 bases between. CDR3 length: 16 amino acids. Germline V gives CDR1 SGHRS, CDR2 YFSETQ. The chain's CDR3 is CASSSATRSYPDTQYF. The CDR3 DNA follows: TGCGCCAGCAGCTCGGCTACCCGTTCATACCCAGATACGCAGTATTTT.

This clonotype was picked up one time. The CDR3: CASSLDGNQETQYF. CDR3 sequence (DNA): TGTGCCAGCAGCTTAGACGGGAACCAAGAGACCCAGTACTTC. This rearrangement joins TRBV7-2 to TRBJ2-5; TRBD2 might be the D (5 bases). The CDR3 consists of 14 residues. Trimming took off 1 base at V and 0 bases at J, with 6 bases between the two ends. The germline V gene has CDR1 SGHTA and CDR2 FQGNSA.

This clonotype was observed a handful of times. The CDR3 spells CASSSTRDQGETQYF. CDR3 DNA: TGTGCCAGCAGTTCTACACGTGACCAGGGCGAGACCCAGTACTTC. V is TRBV11-3 and J is TRBJ2-5, with a weak D call TRBD1 (5 bases). There are 15 residues in the CDR3. V was clipped by 6 bases and J by 5 bases, with 19 bases between them. Germline V gene data show CDR1 as SGHNT and CDR2 as YENEEA.

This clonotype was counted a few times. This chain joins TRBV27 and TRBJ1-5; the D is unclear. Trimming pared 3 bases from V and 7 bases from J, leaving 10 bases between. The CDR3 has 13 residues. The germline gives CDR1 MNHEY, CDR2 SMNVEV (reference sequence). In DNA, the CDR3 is TGTGCCAGCAGTTTCGGCAGCGGGCAGCCCCAGCATTTT. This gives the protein CASSFGSGQPQHF.

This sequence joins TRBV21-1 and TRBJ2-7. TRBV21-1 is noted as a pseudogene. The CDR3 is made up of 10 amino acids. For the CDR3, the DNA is TGTGCCAGCAGTGCCGACGAGCAGTACGTC. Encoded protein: CASSADEQYV.

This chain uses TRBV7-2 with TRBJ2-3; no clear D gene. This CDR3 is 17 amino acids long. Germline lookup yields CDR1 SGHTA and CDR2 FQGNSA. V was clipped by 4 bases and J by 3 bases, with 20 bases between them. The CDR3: CASSYSFGFLETDTQYF. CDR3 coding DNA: TGTGCCAGCAGCTATTCGTTTGGGTTTCTAGAGACAGATACGCAGTATTTT.

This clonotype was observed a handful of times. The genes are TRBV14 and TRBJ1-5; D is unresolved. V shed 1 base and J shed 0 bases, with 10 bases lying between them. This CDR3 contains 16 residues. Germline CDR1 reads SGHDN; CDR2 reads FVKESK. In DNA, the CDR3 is TGTGCCAGCAGCCAAGGAGGCCGATATAGCAATCAGCCCCAGCATTTT. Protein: CASSQGGRYSNQPQHF. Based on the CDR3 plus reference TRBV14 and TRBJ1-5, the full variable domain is EAGVTQFPSHSVIEKGQTVTLRCDPISGHDNLYWYRRVMGKEIKFLLHFVKESKQDESGMPNNRFLAERTGGTYSTLKVQPAELEDSGVYFCASSQGGRYSNQPQHFGDGTRLSIL.